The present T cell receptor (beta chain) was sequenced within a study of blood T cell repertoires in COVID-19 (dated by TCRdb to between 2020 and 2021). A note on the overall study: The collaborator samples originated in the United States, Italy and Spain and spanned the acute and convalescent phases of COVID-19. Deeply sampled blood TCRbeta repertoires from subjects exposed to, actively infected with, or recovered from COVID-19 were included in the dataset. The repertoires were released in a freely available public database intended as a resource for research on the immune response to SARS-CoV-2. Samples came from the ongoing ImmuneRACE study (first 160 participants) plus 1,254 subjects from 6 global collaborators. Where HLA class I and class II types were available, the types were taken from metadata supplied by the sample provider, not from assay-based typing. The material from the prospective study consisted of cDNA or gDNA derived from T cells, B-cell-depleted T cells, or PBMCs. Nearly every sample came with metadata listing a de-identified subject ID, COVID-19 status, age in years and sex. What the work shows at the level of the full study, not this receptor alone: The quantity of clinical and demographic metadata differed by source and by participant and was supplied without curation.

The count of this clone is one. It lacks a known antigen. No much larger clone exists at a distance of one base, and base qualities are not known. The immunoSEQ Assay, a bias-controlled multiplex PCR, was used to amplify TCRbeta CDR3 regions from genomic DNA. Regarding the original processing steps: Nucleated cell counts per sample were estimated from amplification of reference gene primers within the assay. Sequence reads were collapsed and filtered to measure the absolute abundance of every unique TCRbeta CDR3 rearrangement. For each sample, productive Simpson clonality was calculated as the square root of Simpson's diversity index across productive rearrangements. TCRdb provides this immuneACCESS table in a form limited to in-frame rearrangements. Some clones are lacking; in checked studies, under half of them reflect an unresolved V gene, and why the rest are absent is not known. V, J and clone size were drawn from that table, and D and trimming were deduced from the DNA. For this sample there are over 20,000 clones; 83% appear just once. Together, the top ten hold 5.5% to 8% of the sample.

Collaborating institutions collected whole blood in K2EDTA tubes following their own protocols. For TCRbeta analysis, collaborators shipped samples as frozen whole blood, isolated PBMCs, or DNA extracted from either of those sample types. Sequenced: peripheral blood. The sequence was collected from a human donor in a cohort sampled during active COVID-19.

The DNA reads TGCGCCAGCAGCTCAGCCCCGGGACTAGCGGGGGAGACCCAGTACTTC. This yields the protein CASSSAPGLAGETQYF. The V gene is TRBV5-1 and the J gene is TRBJ2-5, and 13 bases in between align with TRBD2. Including cysteine and phenylalanine, the CDR3 has 16 amino acids. Of the read, only the CDR3 DNA is kept; its 48 bases are in frame from base 1. The germline V gene gives CDR1 as SGHRS and CDR2 as YFSETQ. For this chain, trimming is 3 bases at the V end and 5 bases at the J end, and the number of junction bases without a gene match is 7.